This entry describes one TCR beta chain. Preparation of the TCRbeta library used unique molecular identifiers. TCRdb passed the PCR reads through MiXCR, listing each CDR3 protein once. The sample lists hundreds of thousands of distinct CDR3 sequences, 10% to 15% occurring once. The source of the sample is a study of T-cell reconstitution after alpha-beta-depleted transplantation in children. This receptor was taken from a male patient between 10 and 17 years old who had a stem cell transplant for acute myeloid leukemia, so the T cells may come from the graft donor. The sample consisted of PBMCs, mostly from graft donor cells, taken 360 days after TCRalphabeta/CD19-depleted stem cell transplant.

The CDR3 loop reads CASSPLWDSQPQHF. CDR3 bases: TGTGCCAGCTCACCCCTTTGGGACAGTCAGCCCCAGCATTTT. J is TRBJ1-5 and V is TRBV18, with TRBD1 identical over 7 bases. Germline lookup yields CDR1 KGHSH and CDR2 LQKENI. The CDR3 covers 14 residues. With 3 bases clipped from V and 6 bases from J, the junction kept 5 bases outside the gene matches.